This T cell receptor (beta chain) was recovered during a study of shared clonotypes between healthy human individuals. Study overall: Donors had three CD4 naive, three CD4 memory, two CD8 naive and one CD8 memory plate apiece. Study findings and constraints: Estimated clonotype richness was generally higher in naive than memory subsets. An effect of sequencing depth on clonotype sharing among donors was expected.

Approximately 30,000 T cell genomes (roughly 190 ng DNA) went into each sorted-subset replicate. Sequencing used immunoSEQ multiplex PCR; TCRdb keeps in-frame clones, though not all of them. The table records millions of clones, around nine tenths of them present only once. Germline V gene sequence: CDR1 SQVTM, CDR2 ANQGSEA. The CDR3 is 12 amino acids. V was clipped by 3 bases and J by 7 bases, with 12 bases between them. For this clone: As yet, its antigen is unknown.

The chain combines TRBV29-1 with TRBJ1-2, with a tentative D call TRBD1 (5 bases). The sequence was obtained from a man younger than 30 in good health. Sequenced input: naive CD4+ T cells sorted from blood. Subset of the sample: CD45RA+ positively selected. In nucleotides, the CDR3 is TGCAGCGTTGAGGTCGGGGGGTCTGGCTACACCTTC. Its translation: CSVEVGGSGYTF.